The entry that follows covers one TCR beta chain sequence. Its antigen remains unknown. The sample belongs to a study of beta chain features in type 1 diabetes. Study conclusions and caveats: Within patients, naive, central memory and Treg TCRB repertoires seemed more similar than within healthy donors. Among patients with Type 1 diabetes, TCRB CDR3s were moderately but significantly shorter in every one of the four CD4+ subsets.

Of the isolated RNA, all was reverse transcribed, and so the sequenced material was expressed TCRB transcripts. Clones were read by immunoSEQ multiplex PCR, and TCRdb kept only the in-frame ones, dropping some. The sample holds about 160,000 clones, approximately 8.1% seen once. Per germline, CDR1 SQVTM and CDR2 ANQGSEA. The CDR3 sequence is 13 residues long. Trimming pared 8 bases from V and 4 bases from J, leaving 17 bases between. Sequenced material: central memory CD4+ T cells from blood. The sequence derives from a woman aged 40 to 50 with type 1 diabetes. The chain recombines TRBV29-1 with TRBJ1-2; D is perhaps TRBD1 (5 bases). CDR3 loop: CSYTPGQGYGYTF. DNA for the CDR3: TGCAGCTATACGCCCGGGCAGGGCTATGGCTACACCTTC.